The clone carrying this T cell receptor (beta chain) was found a few times. Its target is unknown. The sample originates from a study of cytomegalovirus exposure and HLA in healthy donors. Study-wide findings and caveats: The authors later found HLA-associated TCR beta chains more clonally expanded than equally common others. Researchers reportedly found TCR beta sequences accurately predicted most subjects' HLA-A and HLA-B alleles. In an earlier analysis, about 87% or about 30%: the productive usage of most TCR beta V segments.

The study ran its PCR with 60 Vbeta and 13 Jbeta primers. Here immunoSEQ multiplex PCR was the method, and the copy in TCRdb shows in-frame clones only, minus some. The sample includes 110,000 to 150,000 clones, 70% to 85% of them seen just once. Germline lookup yields CDR1 SGHVS and CDR2 FQNEAQ. This CDR3 is built from 15 residues. With 6 bases removed from V and 0 bases from J, the gap between germline ends came to 15 bases. This chain joins TRBV7-8 and TRBJ2-7, with a weak D call TRBD2 (6 bases). This sequence was found in a woman aged 60-75 years in good health and CMV-seropositive. Specimen: PBMCs. CDR3 DNA sequence: TGTGCCAGCAGTTTCATAGCGGCTGCCTCCTACGAGCAGTACTTC. Its translation is CASSFIAAASYEQYF. Complete variable domain (other parts from reference TRBV7-8 and TRBJ2-7): GAGVSQSPRYKVAKRGQDVALRCDPISGHVSLFWYQQALGQGPEFLTYFQNEAQLDKSGLPSDRFFAERPEGSVSTLKIQRTQQEDSAVYLCASSFIAAASYEQYFGPGTRLTVT.